The clone carrying this T cell receptor beta chain has a handful of counts. Its antigen is not identified. This CDR3 spans 14 amino acids. Trimming took 5 bases from V and 5 from J, leaving 15 bases between them. The germline V gene encodes CDR1 SNHLY and CDR2 FYNNEI. This sample is part of a study of immune cell composition in non-small cell lung cancer. About the research overall: Tumours were mainly lung adenocarcinoma or squamous cell carcinoma.

Points from the study as a whole: Lung squamous cell carcinoma tumours had significantly higher top 10 clone scores and productive clonality than lung adenocarcinoma. Tumour-associated clones >0.5% occurred in under 35% of adenocarcinomas, over 60% of squamous.

Some clones are missing from TCRdb's copy, which holds only in-frame ones; the method was immunoSEQ multiplex PCR. The sample carries 3,000 or so clones, roughly 80% recorded once. Sequences were obtained from lung tumor tissue. The rearrangement uses TRBV2 and TRBJ2-5; D perhaps matches TRBD1 (5 bases). This receptor was identified in a human donor with non-small cell lung cancer. The chain's CDR3 is CASSPKGSRETQYF. The CDR3, as DNA: TGTGCCAGCAGTCCTAAGGGGTCTCGGGAGACCCAGTACTTC.